Below, 8 T cell receptor beta chains from the same sample are listed, as sequenced in a study of response to subunit inactivated influenza vaccine (dated by TCRdb to the late 2010s). In the paper's terms, the time point label means: 45 to 50 days after influenza vaccine administration. Libraries came from RT-PCR. The sample was run on an Illumina HiSeq 2500. The public reads were run again by TCRdb, first through fastp at Q25 and then through MiXCR, and only productive beta chains were kept. For every CDR3 protein sequence, its rows merge into one entry that carries the most common genes and DNA. Recorded for this sample are 450,000 to 500,000 distinct CDR3 sequences; about 10% of them occurred a single time. 10% to 15% of the sample is taken by the ten largest. Sequencing used PBMCs from blood, obtained about 40 days after vaccination. The receptor source for this set is a man in his fifties who received an inactivated influenza vaccine. Donor details come from another sample of the same person, matched by shared clones.

V usage is TRBV12-3 or TRBV12-4 and J usage is TRBJ1-2; 8 bases line up with TRBD1. V shed 4 bases, J shed 2 bases, and the junction held 3 bases outside the gene matches. The length of the CDR3 is 14 residues. CDR3 coding DNA: TGTGCCAGCAGTTCTCGGACAGGGAACTATGGCTACACCTTC. Protein product: CASSSRTGNYGYTF.

Ten or more counts support this clonotype. The rearrangement joins TRBV5-1 to TRBJ2-2; D possibly corresponds to TRBD2 (5 bases). The CDR3 spans 13 residues. Germline CDR1 reads SGHRS; CDR2 reads YFSETQ. Trimming cost V 2 bases and J 4 bases, with 6 bases left between them. This CDR3 is CASSLGSTGELFF. The DNA for the CDR3 is TGCGCCAGCAGCTTAGGGAGCACCGGGGAGCTGTTTTTT.

This clonotype was counted a few times. The V gene is TRBV5-1, the J gene TRBJ1-3; D is uncertain. CDR3 length: 15 amino acids. Germline V gene sequence: CDR1 SGHRS, CDR2 YFSETQ. Trimming pared 0 bases from V and 0 bases from J, leaving 7 bases between. As DNA, the CDR3 is TGCGCCAGCAGCTTGGGGTGGGCCTCTGGAAACACCATATATTTT. This translates into CASSLGWASGNTIYF.

The CDR3 sequence: CASSSLKFRNEQFF. The DNA for the CDR3 is TGTGCCAGCAGCTCCCTTAAATTTCGGAATGAGCAGTTCTTC. The chain recombines TRBV11-2 with TRBJ2-1; D remains ambiguous. CDR1 is SGHAT and CDR2 is FQNNGV in the germline V gene. V lost 4 bases to trimming and J lost 7 bases, with 14 bases between them. This CDR3 spans 14 amino acids.

This clonotype was found a few times. This chain links TRBV6-1 with TRBJ2-5, with D tentatively TRBD2 (6 bases). Germline loops: CDR1 MNHNS, CDR2 SASEGT. V was cut by 7 bases and J by 2 bases, with 17 bases left in between. The CDR3 runs 15 residues. For the CDR3, the DNA is TGTGCCAGCACCATAGCGGCAACGGGGCAAGAGACCCAGTACTTC. Its protein is CASTIAATGQETQYF.

This sequence joins TRBV20-1 and TRBJ2-1; TRBD2 is a possible D gene (6 bases). CDR3 size: 14 residues. Deletions cut 3 bases from V and 5 bases from J, with 14 bases between. The V gene's germline CDR1 is DFQATT and CDR2 SNEGSKA (reference sequence). CDR3 nucleotide sequence: TGCAGTGCTAGGCCGGGAGCACCACACAATGAGCAGTTCTTC. Amino acid sequence: CSARPGAPHNEQFF.

This clonotype was seen ten or more times. CDR3 protein: CSGGLAADEQFF. CDR3 DNA: TGCAGCGGGGGGCTAGCGGCTGATGAGCAGTTCTTC. The rearrangement links TRBV29-1 to TRBJ2-1; a possible D gene is TRBD2 (7 bases). The CDR3 sequence is 12 residues long. Per germline, CDR1 SQVTM and CDR2 ANQGSEA. V lost 7 bases and J lost 8, with 15 bases in between.

The chain joins TRBV7-8 to TRBJ2-3; the D is unclear. CDR1 is SGHVS, CDR2 FQNEAQ, per germline. V lost 0 bases and J 7 bases, leaving 5 bases between the germline ends. There are 12 residues in the CDR3. CDR3 coding DNA: TGTGCCAGCAGCTTAGCGGTTAATACGCAGTATTTT. Its translation: CASSLAVNTQYF.